This entry describes one TCR beta chain. The antigen is not known. One end of the junction is discordant with germline, which a read error may explain. Surgery without prior neoadjuvant therapy was the treatment of the selected pancreatic ductal adenocarcinoma patients. TCRdb keeps only in-frame clones here, not all; method: immunoSEQ multiplex PCR. The sample contains around 10,000 clones, 67% of which appear only once. These data are taken from a study of T cells in pancreatic ductal adenocarcinoma. Broader study findings: Unique clonotypes were 7 to 9-fold more numerous in blood than in tumor. The resected cohort was biased toward the minority with early-stage disease.

Germline loops: CDR1 LNHNV, CDR2 YYDKDF (reference sequence). This CDR3 region has 12 residues. Source material: pancreatic tumor tissue. The sequence was collected from a human donor with pancreatic ductal adenocarcinoma. The rearrangement uses TRBV15 and TRBJ2-4; either TRBD1 or TRBD2 may supply D (5 bases each). The CDR3 protein is CATSRRDLLPHF. In DNA form, the CDR3 reads TGTGCCACCAGCCGCCGGGACCTACTGCCCCATTTC.